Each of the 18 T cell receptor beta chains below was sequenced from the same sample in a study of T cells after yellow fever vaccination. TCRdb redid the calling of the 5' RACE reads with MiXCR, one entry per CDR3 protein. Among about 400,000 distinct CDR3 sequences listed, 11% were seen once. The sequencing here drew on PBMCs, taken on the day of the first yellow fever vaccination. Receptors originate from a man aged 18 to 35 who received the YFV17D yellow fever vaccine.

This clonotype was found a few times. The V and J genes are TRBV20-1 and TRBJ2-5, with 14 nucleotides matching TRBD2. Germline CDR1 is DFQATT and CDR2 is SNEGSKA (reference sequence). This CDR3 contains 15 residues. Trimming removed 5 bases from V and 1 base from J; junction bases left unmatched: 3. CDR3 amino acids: CSADGTSGGQETQYF. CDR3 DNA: TGCAGTGCTGATGGGACTAGCGGGGGCCAAGAGACCCAGTACTTC.

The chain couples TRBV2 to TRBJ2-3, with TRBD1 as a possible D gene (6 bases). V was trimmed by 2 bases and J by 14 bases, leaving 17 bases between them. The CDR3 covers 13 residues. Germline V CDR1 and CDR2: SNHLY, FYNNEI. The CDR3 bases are TGTGCCAGCAGTGAACAGGGGAGTGGATGTGTGTATTTT. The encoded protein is CASSEQGSGCVYF. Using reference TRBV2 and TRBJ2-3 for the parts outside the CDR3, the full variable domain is EPEVTQTPSHQVTQMGQEVILRCVPISNHLYFYWYRQILGQKVEFLVSFYNNEISEKSEIFDDQFSVERPDGSNFTLKIRSTKLEDSAMYFCASSEQGSGCVYFGPGTRLTVL.

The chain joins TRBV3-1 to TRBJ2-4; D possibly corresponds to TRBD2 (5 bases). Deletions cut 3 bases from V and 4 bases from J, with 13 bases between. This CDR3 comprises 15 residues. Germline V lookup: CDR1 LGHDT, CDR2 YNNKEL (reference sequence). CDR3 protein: CASSHETTLKNIQYF. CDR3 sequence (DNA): TGTGCCAGCAGCCACGAGACTACGTTGAAAAACATTCAGTACTTC.

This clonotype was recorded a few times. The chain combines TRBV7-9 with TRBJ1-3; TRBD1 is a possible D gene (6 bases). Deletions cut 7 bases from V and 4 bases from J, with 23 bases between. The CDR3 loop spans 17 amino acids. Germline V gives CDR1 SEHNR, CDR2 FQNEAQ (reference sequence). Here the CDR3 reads CASILGSLGGDGNTIYF. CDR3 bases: TGTGCCAGCATCCTTGGATCCTTGGGGGGCGACGGAAACACCATATATTTT. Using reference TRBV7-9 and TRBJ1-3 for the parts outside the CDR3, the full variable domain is DTGVSQNPRHKITKRGQNVTFRCDPISEHNRLYWYRQTLGQGPEFLTYFQNEAQLEKSRLLSDRFSAERPKGSFSTLEIQRTEQGDSAMYLCASILGSLGGDGNTIYFGEGSWLTVV.

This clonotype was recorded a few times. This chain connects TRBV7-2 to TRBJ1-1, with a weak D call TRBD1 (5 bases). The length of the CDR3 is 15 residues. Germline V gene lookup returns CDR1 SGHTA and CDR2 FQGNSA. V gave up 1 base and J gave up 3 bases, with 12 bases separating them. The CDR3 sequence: CASSLVGGGDTEAFF. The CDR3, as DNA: TGTGCCAGCAGCTTAGTTGGGGGAGGGGACACTGAAGCTTTCTTT. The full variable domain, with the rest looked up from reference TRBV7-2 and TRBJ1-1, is GAGVSQSPSNKVTEKGKDVELRCDPISGHTALYWYRQSLGQGLEFLIYFQGNSAPDKSGLPSDRFSAERTGGSVSTLTIQRTQQEDSAVYLCASSLVGGGDTEAFFGQGTRLTVV.

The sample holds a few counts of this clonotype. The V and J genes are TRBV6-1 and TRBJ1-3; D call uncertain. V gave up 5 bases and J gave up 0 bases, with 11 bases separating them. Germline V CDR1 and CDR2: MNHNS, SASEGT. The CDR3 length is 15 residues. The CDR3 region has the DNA TGTGCCAGCAGTCCTAACGTTCTCTCTGGAAACACCATATATTTT. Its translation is CASSPNVLSGNTIYF.

CDR3 nucleotides: TGTGCCAGCAGGGGACGATTGCCGAGCGAGCAGTTCTTC. It codes for CASRGRLPSEQFF. The V gene is TRBV6-1, the J gene TRBJ2-1; tentatively, D is TRBD1 or TRBD2 (5 bases each). Trimming pared 6 bases from V and 10 bases from J, leaving 16 bases between. This CDR3 comprises 13 residues. CDR1 and CDR2 (germline): MNHNS, SASEGT.

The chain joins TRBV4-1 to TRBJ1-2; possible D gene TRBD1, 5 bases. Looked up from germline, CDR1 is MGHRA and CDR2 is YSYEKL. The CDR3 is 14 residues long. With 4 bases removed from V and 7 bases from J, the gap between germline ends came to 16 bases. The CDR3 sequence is CASSPGGVKAGYTF. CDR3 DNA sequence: TGCGCCAGCAGCCCCGGGGGGGTAAAGGCTGGCTACACCTTC.

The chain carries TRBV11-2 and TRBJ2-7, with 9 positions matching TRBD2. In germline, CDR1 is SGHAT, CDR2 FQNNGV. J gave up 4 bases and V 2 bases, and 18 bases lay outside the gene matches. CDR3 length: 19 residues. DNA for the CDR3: TGTGCCAGCAGCTTAATTCCGGGCCCTAGCGCGGGGGGGCTTTACGAGCAGTACTTC. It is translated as CASSLIPGPSAGGLYEQYF.

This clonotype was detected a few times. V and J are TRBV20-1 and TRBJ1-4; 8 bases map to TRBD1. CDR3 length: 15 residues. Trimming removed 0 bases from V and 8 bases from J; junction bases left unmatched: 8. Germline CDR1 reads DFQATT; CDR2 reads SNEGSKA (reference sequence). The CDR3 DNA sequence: TGCAGTGCTAGAGACCCTCAGGGGGCTGGGGAAAAACTGTTTTTT. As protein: CSARDPQGAGEKLFF.

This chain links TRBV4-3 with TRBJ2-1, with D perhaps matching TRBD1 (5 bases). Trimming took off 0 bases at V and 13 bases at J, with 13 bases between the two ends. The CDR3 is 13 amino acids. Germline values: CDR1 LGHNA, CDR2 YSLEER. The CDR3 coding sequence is TGCGCCAGCAGCCAAGAGCATCAGGGCCCCCAGTTCTTC. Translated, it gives CASSQEHQGPQFF.

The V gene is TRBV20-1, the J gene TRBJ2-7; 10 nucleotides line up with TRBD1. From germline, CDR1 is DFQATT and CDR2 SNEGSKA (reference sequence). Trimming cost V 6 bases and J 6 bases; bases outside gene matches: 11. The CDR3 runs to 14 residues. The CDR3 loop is CSARRQGAISEQYF. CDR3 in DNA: TGCAGTGCAAGACGACAGGGGGCGATATCCGAGCAGTACTTC.

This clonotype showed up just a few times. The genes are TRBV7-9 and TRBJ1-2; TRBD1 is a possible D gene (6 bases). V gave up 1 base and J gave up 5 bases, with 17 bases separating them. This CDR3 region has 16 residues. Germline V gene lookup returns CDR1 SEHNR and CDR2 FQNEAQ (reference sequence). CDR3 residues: CASSLGTERRVYGYTF. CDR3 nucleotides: TGTGCCAGCAGCTTAGGGACAGAGAGGAGAGTATATGGCTACACCTTC.

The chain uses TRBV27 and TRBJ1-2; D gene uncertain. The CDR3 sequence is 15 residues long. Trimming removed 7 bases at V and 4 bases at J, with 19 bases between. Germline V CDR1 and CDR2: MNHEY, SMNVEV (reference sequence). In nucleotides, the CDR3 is TGTGCCAGCACTCCTGGGCAAGGGATGGCCTATGGCTACACCTTC. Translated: CASTPGQGMAYGYTF.

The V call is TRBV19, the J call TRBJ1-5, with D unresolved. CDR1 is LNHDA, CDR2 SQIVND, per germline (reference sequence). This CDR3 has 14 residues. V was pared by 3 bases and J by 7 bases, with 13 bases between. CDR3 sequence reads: CASSMGNRGQPQHF. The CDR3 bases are TGTGCCAGTAGTATGGGTAATCGCGGCCAGCCCCAGCATTTT.

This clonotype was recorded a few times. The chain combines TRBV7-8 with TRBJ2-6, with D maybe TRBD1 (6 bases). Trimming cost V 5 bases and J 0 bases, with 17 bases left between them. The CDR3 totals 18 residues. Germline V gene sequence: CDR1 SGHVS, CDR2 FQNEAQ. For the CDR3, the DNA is TGTGCCAGCAGCCCCCACAGGGTACCTAGCTCTGGGGCCAACGTCCTGACTTTC. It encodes CASSPHRVPSSGANVLTF. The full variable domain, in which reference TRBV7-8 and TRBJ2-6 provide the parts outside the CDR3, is GAGVSQSPRYKVAKRGQDVALRCDPISGHVSLFWYQQALGQGPEFLTYFQNEAQLDKSGLPSDRFFAERPEGSVSTLKIQRTQQEDSAVYLCASSPHRVPSSGANVLTFGAGSRLTVL.

The CDR3 sequence is CASSLRPVVVDRGTTGNTIYF. In DNA form, the CDR3 reads TGTGCCAGCAGCCTAAGGCCAGTCGTTGTGGACAGGGGAACTACTGGAAACACCATATATTTT. The chain has TRBV7-6 and TRBJ1-3; TRBD1 matches 9 bases. Losses at the gene ends were 5 bases for V and 2 bases for J; bases not matched to a gene: 22. In germline, CDR1 is SGHVS, CDR2 FNYEAQ. The CDR3 contains 21 residues.

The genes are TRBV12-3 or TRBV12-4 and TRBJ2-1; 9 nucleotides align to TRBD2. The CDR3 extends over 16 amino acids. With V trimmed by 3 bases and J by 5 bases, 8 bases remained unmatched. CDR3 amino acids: CASSLAAGLADNEQFF. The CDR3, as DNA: TGTGCCAGCAGTTTGGCGGCGGGACTAGCTGACAATGAGCAGTTCTTC.